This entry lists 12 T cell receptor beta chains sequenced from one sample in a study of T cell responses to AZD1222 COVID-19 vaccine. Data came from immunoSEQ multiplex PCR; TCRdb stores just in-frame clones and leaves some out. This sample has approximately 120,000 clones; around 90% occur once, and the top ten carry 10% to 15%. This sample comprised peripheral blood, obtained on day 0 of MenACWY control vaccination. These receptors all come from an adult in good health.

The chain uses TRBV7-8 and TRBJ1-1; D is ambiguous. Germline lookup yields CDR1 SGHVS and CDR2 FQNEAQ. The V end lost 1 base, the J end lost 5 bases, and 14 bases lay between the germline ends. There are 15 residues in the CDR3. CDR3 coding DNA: TGTGCCAGCAGCTTAGTTCGAAGGAGTGTAACTGAAGCTTTCTTT. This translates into CASSLVRRSVTEAFF.

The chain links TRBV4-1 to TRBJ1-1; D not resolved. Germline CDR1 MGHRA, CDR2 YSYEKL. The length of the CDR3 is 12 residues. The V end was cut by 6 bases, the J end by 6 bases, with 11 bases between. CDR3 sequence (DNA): TGCGCCAGCAGACCGACCGGGGCTGAAGCTTTCTTT. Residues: CASRPTGAEAFF.

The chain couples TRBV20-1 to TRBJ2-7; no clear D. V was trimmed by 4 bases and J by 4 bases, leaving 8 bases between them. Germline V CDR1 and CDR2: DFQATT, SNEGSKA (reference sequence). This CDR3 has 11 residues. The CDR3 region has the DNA TGCAGTGCTAAGGCTGTATACGAGCAGTACTTC. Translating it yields CSAKAVYEQYF.

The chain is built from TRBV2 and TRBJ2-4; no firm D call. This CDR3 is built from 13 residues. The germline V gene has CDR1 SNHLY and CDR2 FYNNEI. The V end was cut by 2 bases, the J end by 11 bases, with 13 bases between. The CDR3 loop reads CASSENEGVVQYF. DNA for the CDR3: TGTGCCAGCAGTGAAAATGAAGGAGTCGTTCAGTACTTC.

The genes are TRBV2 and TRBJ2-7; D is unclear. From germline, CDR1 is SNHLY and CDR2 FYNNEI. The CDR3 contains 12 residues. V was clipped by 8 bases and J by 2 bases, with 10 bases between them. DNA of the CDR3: TGTGCCAGCCAAGGTGGCCCCTACGAGCAGTACTTC. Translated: CASQGGPYEQYF.

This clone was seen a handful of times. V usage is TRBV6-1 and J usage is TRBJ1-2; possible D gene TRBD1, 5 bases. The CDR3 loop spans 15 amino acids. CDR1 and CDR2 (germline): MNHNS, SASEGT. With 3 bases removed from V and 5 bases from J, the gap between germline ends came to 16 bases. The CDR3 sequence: CASSESRQTVYGYTF. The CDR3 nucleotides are TGTGCCAGCAGTGAGTCGAGACAGACCGTATATGGCTACACCTTC.

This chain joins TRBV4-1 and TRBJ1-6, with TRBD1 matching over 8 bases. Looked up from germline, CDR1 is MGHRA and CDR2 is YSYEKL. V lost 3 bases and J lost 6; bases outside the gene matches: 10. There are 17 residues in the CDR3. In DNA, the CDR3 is TGCGCCAGCAGCCAGCCCAGGGGGCGCCGGGGTAATTCACCCCTCCACTTT. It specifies CASSQPRGRRGNSPLHF.

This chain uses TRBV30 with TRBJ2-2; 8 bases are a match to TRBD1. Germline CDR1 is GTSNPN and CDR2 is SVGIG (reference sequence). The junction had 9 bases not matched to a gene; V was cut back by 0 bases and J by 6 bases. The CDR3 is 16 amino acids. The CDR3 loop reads CAWSVWGTGVSGELFF. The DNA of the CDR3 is TGTGCCTGGAGTGTATGGGGGACAGGCGTCTCCGGGGAGCTGTTTTTT.

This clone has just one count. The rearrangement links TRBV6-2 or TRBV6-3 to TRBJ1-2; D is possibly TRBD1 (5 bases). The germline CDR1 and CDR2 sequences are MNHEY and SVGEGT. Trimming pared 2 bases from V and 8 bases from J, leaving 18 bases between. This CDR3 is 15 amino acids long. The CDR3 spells CASSYARGVGEGYTF. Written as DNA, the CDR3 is TGTGCCAGCAGTTACGCGCGAGGGGTCGGTGAGGGCTACACCTTC.

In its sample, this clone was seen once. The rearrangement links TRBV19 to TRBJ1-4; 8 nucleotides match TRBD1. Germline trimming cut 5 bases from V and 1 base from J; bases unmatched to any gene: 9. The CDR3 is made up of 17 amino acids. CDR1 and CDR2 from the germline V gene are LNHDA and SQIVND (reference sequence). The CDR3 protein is CASSGQGAPETNEKLFF. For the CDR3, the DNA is TGTGCCAGTAGTGGCCAGGGGGCGCCCGAAACTAATGAAAAACTGTTTTTT.

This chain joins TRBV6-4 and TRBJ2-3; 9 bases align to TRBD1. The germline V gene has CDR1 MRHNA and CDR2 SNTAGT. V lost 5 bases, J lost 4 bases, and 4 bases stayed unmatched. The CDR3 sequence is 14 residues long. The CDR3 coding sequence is TGTGCCAGCAGTCCGGGACAGGGCCCAGATACGCAGTATTTT. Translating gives CASSPGQGPDTQYF.

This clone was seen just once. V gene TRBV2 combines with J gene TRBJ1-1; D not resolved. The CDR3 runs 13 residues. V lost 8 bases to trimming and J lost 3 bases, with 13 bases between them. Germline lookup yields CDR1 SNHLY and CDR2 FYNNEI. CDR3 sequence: CASLKDRDTEAFF. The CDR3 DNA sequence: TGTGCCAGCCTAAAAGATCGTGACACTGAAGCTTTCTTT.